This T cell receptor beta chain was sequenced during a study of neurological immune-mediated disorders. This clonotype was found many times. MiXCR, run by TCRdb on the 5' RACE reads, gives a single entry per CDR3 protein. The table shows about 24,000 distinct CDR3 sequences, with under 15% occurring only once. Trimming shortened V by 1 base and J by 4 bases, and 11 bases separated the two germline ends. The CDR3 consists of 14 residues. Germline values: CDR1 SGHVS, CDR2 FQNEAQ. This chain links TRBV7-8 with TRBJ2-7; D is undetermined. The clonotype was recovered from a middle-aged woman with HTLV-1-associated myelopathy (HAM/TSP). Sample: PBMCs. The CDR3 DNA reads TGTGCCAGCAGCTTAGGCCGTCGGGCGTACGAGCAGTACTTC. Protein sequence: CASSLGRRAYEQYF.